Presented here are 4 T cell receptor beta chains from one specimen sequenced in a study of cytomegalovirus exposure and HLA in healthy donors. Data came from immunoSEQ multiplex PCR; TCRdb stores just in-frame clones and leaves some out. Found here are 200,000 or so clones, approximately 80% of them singletons; the top ten hold around 7%. Sequenced sample: PBMCs. These receptors originate from a man aged 18 to 30 in good health and CMV-seropositive.

The genes are TRBV4-3 and TRBJ2-1, with TRBD1 matching over 8 bases. The CDR3 covers 17 residues. The trim removed 0 bases at V and 11 bases at J, leaving 15 bases unmatched. Germline V gene lookup returns CDR1 LGHNA and CDR2 YSLEER. CDR3 protein: CASSQDTGTGAFYKQFF. In DNA form, the CDR3 reads TGCGCCAGCAGCCAAGATACTGGGACAGGCGCCTTCTATAAGCAGTTCTTC.

The gene calls are TRBV12-5 and TRBJ2-6; 9 bases are shared with TRBD1. V shed 0 bases, J shed 0 bases, and the junction held 9 bases outside the gene matches. The CDR3 is 20 amino acids. Per germline, CDR1 LGHNT and CDR2 FRNRAP. The CDR3 reads CASGLVRWDREPSGANVLTF. CDR3 nucleotide sequence: TGTGCTAGTGGTTTGGTACGATGGGACAGGGAACCCTCTGGGGCCAACGTCCTGACTTTC.

This clone was seen only a few times. This rearrangement joins TRBV9 to TRBJ1-2; D is possibly TRBD1 (5 bases). The CDR3 has 14 residues. The germline CDR1 and CDR2 sequences are SGDLS and YYNGEE. V was shortened by 7 bases and J by 2 bases, with 15 bases between the two germline ends. This chain's CDR3 is CASSREGKNYGYTF. The CDR3 DNA follows: TGTGCCAGCTCCCGGGAGGGGAAGAACTATGGCTACACCTTC.

This rearrangement joins TRBV4-3 to TRBJ2-1; D not resolved. Germline lookup yields CDR1 LGHNA and CDR2 YSLEER. The CDR3 is 15 residues long. The V gene lost 1 base and the J gene lost 0 bases, with 7 bases spanning the gap. The CDR3 protein is CASSQGIASYNEQFF. CDR3 bases: TGCGCCAGCAGCCAAGGAATAGCCTCCTACAATGAGCAGTTCTTC.